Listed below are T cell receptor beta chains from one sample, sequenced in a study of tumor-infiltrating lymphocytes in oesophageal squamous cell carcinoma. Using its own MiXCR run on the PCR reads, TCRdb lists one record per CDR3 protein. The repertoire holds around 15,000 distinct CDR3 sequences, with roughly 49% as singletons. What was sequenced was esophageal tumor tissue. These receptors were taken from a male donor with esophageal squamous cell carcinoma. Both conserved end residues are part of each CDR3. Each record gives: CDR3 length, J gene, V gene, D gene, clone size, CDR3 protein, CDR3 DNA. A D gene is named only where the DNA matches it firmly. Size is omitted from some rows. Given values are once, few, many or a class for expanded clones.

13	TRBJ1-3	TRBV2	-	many	CASSGGWGNTIYF	TGTGCCAGCAGTGGGGGTTGGGGGAACACCATATATTTT
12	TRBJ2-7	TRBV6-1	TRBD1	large	CAMGQGAYEQYF	TGTGCCATGGGACAGGGGGCTTACGAGCAGTACTTC
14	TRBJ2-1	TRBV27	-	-	CASSSGGSYNEQFF	TGTGCCAGCAGCTCGGGTGGATCCTACAATGAGCAGTTCTTC
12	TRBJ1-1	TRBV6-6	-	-	CASSYIGDEAFF	TGTGCCAGCAGTTACATAGGGGATGAAGCTTTCTTT
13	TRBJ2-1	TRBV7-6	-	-	CASSFSEDNEQFF	TGTGCCAGCAGCTTCTCCGAGGACAATGAGCAGTTCTTC
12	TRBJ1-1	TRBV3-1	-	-	CASSQVGGELYF	TGTGCCAGCAGCCAAGTGGGGGGGGAGCTGTATTTT
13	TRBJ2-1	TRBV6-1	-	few	CASSAYSVNEQFF	TGTGCCAGCAGTGCCTACTCGGTCAATGAGCAGTTCTTC
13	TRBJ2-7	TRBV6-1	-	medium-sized	CASMGLAPLEQYF	TGTGCCAGCATGGGGCTAGCGCCTCTGGAGCAGTACTTC
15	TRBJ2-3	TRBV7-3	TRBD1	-	CASSMGQGKPDTQYF	TGTGCCAGCAGCATGGGACAGGGAAAACCAGATACGCAGTATTTT
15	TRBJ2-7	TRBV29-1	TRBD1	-	CSVEDRTGGLDEQYF	TGCAGCGTTGAAGATCGCACAGGGGGCCTTGACGAGCAGTACTTC
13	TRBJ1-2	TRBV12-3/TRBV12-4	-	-	CASSFEESYGYTF	TGTGCCAGCAGTTTTGAAGAATCCTATGGCTACACCTTC
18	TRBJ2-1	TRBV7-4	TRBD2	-	CASSLGRTSRSSYNEQFF	TGTGCCAGCAGCTTGGGTCGGACTAGCAGAAGCTCCTACAATGAGCAGTTCTTC
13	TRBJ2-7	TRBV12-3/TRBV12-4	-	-	CASSFVPSDEQYF	TGTGCCAGCAGTTTTGTCCCGAGTGACGAGCAGTACTTC
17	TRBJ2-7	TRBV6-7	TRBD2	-	CASSYKGTSGNSYEQYF	TGTGCCAGCAGTTACAAAGGGACTAGCGGGAACTCCTACGAGCAGTACTTC
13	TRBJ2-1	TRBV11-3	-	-	CASSPGGYNEQFF	TGTGCCAGCAGCCCCGGTGGCTACAATGAGCAGTTCTTC
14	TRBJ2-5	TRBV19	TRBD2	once	CASSAVGGQETQYF	TGTGCCAGTAGTGCCGTGGGAGGGCAAGAGACCCAGTACTTC
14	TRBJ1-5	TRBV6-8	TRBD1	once	CASSGQGDNQPQHF	TGTGCCAGCAGTGGGCAGGGGGACAATCAGCCCCAGCATTTT
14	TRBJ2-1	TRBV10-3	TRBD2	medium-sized	CASQLAGVYNEQFF	TGTGCCTCCCAGTTGGCGGGGGTATACAATGAGCAGTTCTTC
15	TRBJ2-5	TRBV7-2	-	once	CASSLGAGNKETQYF	TGTGCCAGCAGTCTCGGGGCAGGCAATAAAGAGACCCAGTACTTC
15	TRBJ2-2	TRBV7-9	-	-	CASRVATGRHGELFF	TGTGCCAGCAGAGTAGCCACTGGACGCCACGGGGAGCTGTTTTTT
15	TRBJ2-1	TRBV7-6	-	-	CASSSLGSSGGQQFF	TGTGCCAGCAGCTCCCTTGGGAGTAGCGGAGGCCAGCAGTTCTTC
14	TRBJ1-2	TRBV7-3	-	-	CASILFPDNYGYTF	TGTGCCAGCATCCTCTTTCCTGATAACTATGGCTACACCTTC
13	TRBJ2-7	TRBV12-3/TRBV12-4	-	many	CASSYRTGDEQYF	TGTGCCAGCAGTTACAGGACTGGTGATGAGCAGTACTTC
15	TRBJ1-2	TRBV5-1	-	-	CASSFDDRNNYGYTF	TGCGCCAGCAGCTTTGATGATAGGAATAACTATGGCTACACCTTC
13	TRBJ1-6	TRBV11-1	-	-	CASSRSGSETQYF	TGTGCCAGCAGCCGTAGCGGGAGTGAGACCCAGTACTTT
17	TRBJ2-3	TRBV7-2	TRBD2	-	CASSLGTSGGRTDTQYF	TGTGCCAGCAGCTTAGGGACTAGCGGGGGTCGCACAGATACGCAGTATTTT
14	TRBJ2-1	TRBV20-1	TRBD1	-	CSARAGTVDWEQFF	TGCAGTGCTAGAGCCGGGACAGTGGATTGGGAGCAGTTCTTC
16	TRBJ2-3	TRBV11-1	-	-	CASSLDFHRGTDTQYF	TGTGCCAGCAGCTTAGACTTTCACAGGGGCACAGATACGCAGTATTTT
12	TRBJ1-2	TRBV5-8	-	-	CASSWDNYGYTF	TGTGCCAGCAGCTGGGACAACTATGGCTACACCTTC
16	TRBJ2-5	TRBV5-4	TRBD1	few	CASSSPGQGFQETQYF	TGTGCCAGCAGCAGTCCGGGACAGGGGTTCCAAGAGACCCAGTACTTC
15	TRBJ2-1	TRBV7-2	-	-	CASSLLGGSYNEQFF	TGTGCCAGCAGCTTACTGGGGGGCTCCTACAATGAGCAGTTCTTC
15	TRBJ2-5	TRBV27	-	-	CASRPGTPDLETQYF	TGTGCCAGCAGACCCGGGACACCCGACCTGGAGACCCAGTACTTC
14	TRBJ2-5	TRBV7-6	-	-	CASSLSLGQETQYF	TGTGCCAGCAGCTTAAGTTTGGGGCAAGAGACCCAGTACTTC
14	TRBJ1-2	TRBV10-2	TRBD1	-	CASNRDRVSDGYTF	TGCGCCAGCAACCGGGACAGGGTTTCTGACGGCTACACCTTC
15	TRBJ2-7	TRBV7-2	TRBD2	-	CASSLYGLAIYEQYF	TGTGCCAGCAGCTTGTATGGACTAGCGATTTACGAGCAGTACTTC
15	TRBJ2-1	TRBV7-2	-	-	CASSWRGGTVNEQFF	TGTGCCAGCAGCTGGAGGGGGGGAACAGTCAATGAGCAGTTCTTC
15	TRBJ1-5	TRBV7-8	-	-	CASSLDTASNQPQHF	TGTGCCAGCAGCTTGGACACAGCGAGCAATCAGCCCCAGCATTTT
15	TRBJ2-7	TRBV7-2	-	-	CASSLEWIGAYEQYF	TGTGCCAGCAGCTTAGAATGGATTGGCGCCTACGAGCAGTACTTC
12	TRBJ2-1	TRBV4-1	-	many	CASSQEEIGQFF	TGCGCCAGCAGCCAAGAGGAGATTGGGCAGTTCTTC
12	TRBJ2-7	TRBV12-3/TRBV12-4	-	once	CASSLYSYEQYF	TGTGCCAGCAGTTTATACAGCTACGAGCAGTACTTC
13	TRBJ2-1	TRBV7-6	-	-	CASSQPEDPSKDF	TGTGCCAGCAGTCAACCCGAGGACCCGTCGAAGGACTTC
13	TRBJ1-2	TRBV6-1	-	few	CASNESAVYGYTF	TGTGCCAGCAACGAGTCGGCAGTCTATGGCTACACCTTC
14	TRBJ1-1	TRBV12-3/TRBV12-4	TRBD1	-	CASRLGQANTEAFF	TGTGCCAGCAGGCTCGGACAGGCGAACACTGAAGCTTTCTTT
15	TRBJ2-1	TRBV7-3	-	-	CASSPVLSSYNEQFF	TGTGCCAGCAGCCCCGTCCTGAGCTCCTACAATGAGCAGTTCTTC
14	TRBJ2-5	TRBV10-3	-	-	CAISEAGSQETQYF	TGTGCCATCAGTGAAGCTGGGAGCCAAGAGACCCAGTACTTC
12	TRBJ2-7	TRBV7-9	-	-	CASSLRGAEQYF	TGTGCCAGCAGTCTTAGGGGTGCCGAGCAGTACTTC
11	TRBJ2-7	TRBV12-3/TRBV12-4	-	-	CASGGNYEQYF	TGTGCCTCTGGGGGTAACTACGAGCAGTACTTC
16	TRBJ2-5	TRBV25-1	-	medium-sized	CASSDPLAAHQETQYF	TGTGCCAGCAGTGACCCACTAGCAGCCCACCAAGAGACCCAGTACTTC
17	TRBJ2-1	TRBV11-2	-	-	CASSPMRGEGRNNEQFF	TGTGCCAGCAGCCCTATGCGGGGAGAGGGTCGGAACAATGAGCAGTTCTTC
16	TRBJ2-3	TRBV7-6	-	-	CASSPGRMSGTDTQYF	TGTGCCAGCAGCCCCGGGCGTATGAGCGGCACAGATACGCAGTATTTT
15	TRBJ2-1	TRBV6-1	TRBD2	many	CASTLKAGGYNEQFF	TGTGCCAGCACCCTTAAGGCGGGAGGGTACAATGAGCAGTTCTTC
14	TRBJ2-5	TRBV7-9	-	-	CASSFYRDKETQYF	TGTGCCAGCAGCTTCTACCGGGATAAAGAGACCCAGTACTTC
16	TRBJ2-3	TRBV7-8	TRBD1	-	CASSLGPRGQGDTQYF	TGTGCCAGCAGCTTAGGGCCCAGGGGGCAGGGAGATACGCAGTATTTT
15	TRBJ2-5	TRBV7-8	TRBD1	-	CASQTGGTLQETQYF	TGTGCCAGTCAGACAGGGGGCACCCTCCAAGAGACCCAGTACTTC
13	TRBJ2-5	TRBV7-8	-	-	CASSLRGVETQYF	TGTGCCAGCAGCTTAAGGGGTGTCGAGACCCAGTACTTC